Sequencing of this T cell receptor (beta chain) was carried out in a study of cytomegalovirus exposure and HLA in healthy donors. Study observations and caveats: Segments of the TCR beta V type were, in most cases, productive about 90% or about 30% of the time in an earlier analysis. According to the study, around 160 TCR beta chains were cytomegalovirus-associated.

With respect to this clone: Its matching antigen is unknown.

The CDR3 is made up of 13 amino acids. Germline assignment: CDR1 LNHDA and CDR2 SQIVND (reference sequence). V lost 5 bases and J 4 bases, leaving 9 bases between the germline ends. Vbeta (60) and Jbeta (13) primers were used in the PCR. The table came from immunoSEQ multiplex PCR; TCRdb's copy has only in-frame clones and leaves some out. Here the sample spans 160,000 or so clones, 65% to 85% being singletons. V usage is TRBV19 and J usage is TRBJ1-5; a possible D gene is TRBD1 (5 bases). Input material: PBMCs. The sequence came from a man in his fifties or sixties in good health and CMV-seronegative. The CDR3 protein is CASSGGKNQPQHF. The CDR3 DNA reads TGTGCCAGTAGTGGGGGGAAAAATCAGCCCCAGCATTTT. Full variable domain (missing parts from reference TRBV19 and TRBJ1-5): DGGITQSPKYLFRKEGQNVTLSCEQNLNHDAMYWYRQDPGQGLRLIYYSQIVNDFQKGDIAEGYSVSREKKESFPLTVTSAQKNPTAFYLCASSGGKNQPQHFGDGTRLSIL.